This entry lists 16 T cell receptor beta chains sequenced from one sample in a study of T cell responses to AZD1222 COVID-19 vaccine. Repertoires were generated with immunoSEQ multiplex PCR, while TCRdb's copy carries only in-frame clones and drops some. The top ten clones hold around 19% of a sample with roughly 60,000 clones, approximately 80% of them seen once. Source: peripheral blood, taken on day 0 of AZD1222 vaccination. These receptor sequences come from an adult in good health.

The chain links TRBV7-7 to TRBJ2-5, with D perhaps TRBD2 (6 bases). Germline CDR1 is SSHAT and CDR2 is FNYEAQ (reference sequence). This CDR3 comprises 13 residues. V gave up 5 bases and J gave up 4 bases, with 11 bases separating them. The CDR3 here is CASSGEVRETQYF. CDR3 bases: TGTGCCAGCAGCGGGGAGGTGAGAGAGACCCAGTACTTC.

The V call is TRBV9, the J call TRBJ2-2; 8 nucleotides line up with TRBD1. CDR3 size: 16 residues. Trimming at V came to 2 bases and at J to 8 bases, leaving 11 bases not matched to a gene. The germline V gene has CDR1 SGDLS and CDR2 YYNGEE. As DNA, the CDR3 is TGTGCCAGCAGCGTTCGTACTTCAGGGGGCGGAGGGGAGCTGTTTTTT. Encoded protein: CASSVRTSGGGGELFF.

This chain connects TRBV28 to TRBJ2-5; 13 nucleotides line up with TRBD2. Germline V gene sequence: CDR1 MDHEN, CDR2 SYDVKM. Trimming removed 6 bases from V and 4 bases from J; junction bases left unmatched: 5. This CDR3 comprises 15 residues. The CDR3 DNA is TGTGCCAGCAGCACGGGACTAGCGGGAAGAGAGACCCAGTACTTC. This codes for CASSTGLAGRETQYF.

This clone was detected ten times or more. The chain is built from TRBV6-5 and TRBJ1-1; tentatively, D is TRBD1 (5 bases). This CDR3 has 12 amino acids. V lost 7 bases to trimming and J lost 5 bases, with 11 bases between them. Germline V lookup: CDR1 MNHEY, CDR2 SVGAGI. The CDR3 spells CASTGYSTEAFF. The DNA for the CDR3 is TGTGCCAGCACAGGGTATTCGACTGAAGCTTTCTTT.

The J gene is TRBJ2-5, the V gene TRBV7-9; TRBD2 aligns across 9 bases. CDR3 size: 14 residues. The V segment lost 5 bases and the J segment 5 bases; nucleotides outside the gene matches: 6. The germline CDR1 and CDR2 sequences are SEHNR and FQNEAQ (reference sequence). The CDR3 region is CASSPVTSGETQYF. The CDR3 nucleotides read TGTGCCAGCAGCCCCGTGACTAGCGGTGAGACCCAGTACTTC.

The V and J genes are TRBV2 and TRBJ2-1; possibly TRBD1 or TRBD2 for D (6 bases each). The CDR3 has 15 amino acids. Looked up from germline, CDR1 is SNHLY and CDR2 is FYNNEI. V shed 5 bases and J shed 6 bases, with 17 bases lying between them. DNA of the CDR3: TGTGCCAGCAGTTTTCAGGGGAGGATGGTCAATGAGCAGTTCTTC. It yields the protein CASSFQGRMVNEQFF. The full variable domain, completed using reference TRBV2 and TRBJ2-1, is EPEVTQTPSHQVTQMGQEVILRCVPISNHLYFYWYRQILGQKVEFLVSFYNNEISEKSEIFDDQFSVERPDGSNFTLKIRSTKLEDSAMYFCASSFQGRMVNEQFFGPGTRLTVL.

V usage is TRBV5-1 and J usage is TRBJ2-5; possible D gene TRBD1, 5 bases. The V end lost 3 bases, the J end lost 3 bases, and 12 bases lay between the germline ends. This CDR3 spans 14 amino acids. CDR1 is SGHRS, CDR2 YFSETQ, per germline. CDR3 sequence (DNA): TGCGCCAGCAGCTCGATCGCGACAGAAGAGACCCAGTACTTC. It encodes CASSSIATEETQYF.

This clone was counted a single time. This chain joins TRBV24-1 and TRBJ2-2, with D possibly matching TRBD2 (5 bases). Germline V CDR1 and CDR2: KGHDR, SFDVKD. The V end was cut by 4 bases, the J end by 0 bases, with 11 bases between. There are 16 residues in the CDR3. CDR3 in amino acids: CATSDSGTSNTGELFF. CDR3 nucleotide sequence: TGTGCCACCAGTGACTCGGGAACATCGAACACCGGGGAGCTGTTTTTT.

The chain recombines TRBV6-1 with TRBJ1-1; D gene uncertain. The germline gives CDR1 MNHNS, CDR2 SASEGT. Trimming removed 4 bases at V and 2 bases at J, with 20 bases between. The CDR3 runs to 17 residues. The CDR3 DNA is TGTGCCAGCAGTGCCCGAACGTCGACGGCCGTTAACACTGAAGCTTTCTTT. Its protein product is CASSARTSTAVNTEAFF.

The chain is built from TRBV7-6 and TRBJ1-3; D gene unclear. V lost 5 bases to trimming and J lost 1 base, with 15 bases between them. This CDR3 contains 16 residues. Germline-derived CDR1 and CDR2 are SGHVS and FNYEAQ. The CDR3 here is CASSAPLLRSGNTIYF. DNA for the CDR3: TGTGCCAGCAGCGCGCCGCTTCTGAGGTCTGGAAACACCATATATTTT.

The chain uses TRBV5-6 and TRBJ2-2, with D unclear. The V gene's germline CDR1 is SGHDT and CDR2 YYEEEE. The CDR3 totals 15 residues. Trimming left V 5 bases short and J 4 bases short, with 15 bases between. CDR3 region: CASSPDGSRTGELFF. The DNA for the CDR3 is TGTGCCAGCAGTCCTGACGGGTCGCGCACCGGGGAGCTGTTTTTT. The full variable domain, with the rest looked up from reference TRBV5-6 and TRBJ2-2, is DAGVTQSPTHLIKTRGQQVTLRCSPKSGHDTVSWYQQALGQGPQFIFQYYEEEERQRGNFPDRFSGHQFPNYSSELNVNALLLGDSALYLCASSPDGSRTGELFFGEGSRLTVL.

The CDR3 spells CASSEVPNTGELFF. DNA for the CDR3: TGTGCCAGCAGTGAAGTCCCAAACACCGGGGAGCTGTTTTTT. The chain links TRBV6-1 to TRBJ2-2; D call uncertain. The CDR3 has 14 amino acids. The ends were cut back, 1 base at V and 2 bases at J, with 5 bases in the middle. CDR1 is MNHNS and CDR2 is SASEGT in the germline V gene.

The chain has TRBV2 and TRBJ1-2; tentatively, D is TRBD1 (5 bases). Germline values: CDR1 SNHLY, CDR2 FYNNEI. This CDR3 is built from 15 residues. V shed 0 bases and J shed 0 bases, with 8 bases lying between them. The CDR3 here is CASSEAPGTNYGYTF. The CDR3 nucleotides read TGTGCCAGCAGTGAAGCGCCAGGGACTAACTATGGCTACACCTTC.

This clone was seen only once. The chain is built from TRBV12-3 or TRBV12-4 and TRBJ1-1; no clear D gene. The CDR3 has 12 residues. V was trimmed by 4 bases and J by 6 bases, leaving 9 bases between them. CDR3: CASSSYGAEAFF. CDR3 nucleotides: TGTGCCAGCAGTTCCTACGGCGCTGAAGCTTTCTTT.

The chain joins TRBV19 to TRBJ1-1; D remains unclear. Germline CDR1 LNHDA, CDR2 SQIVND (reference sequence). Trimming removed 2 bases at V and 1 base at J, with 5 bases between. CDR3 length: 13 amino acids. CDR3 DNA: TGTGCCAGTAGTATATTTAGGAACACTGAAGCTTTCTTT. Its translation is CASSIFRNTEAFF.

The chain joins TRBV24-1 to TRBJ1-2; TRBD1 aligns across 9 bases. The CDR3 contains 12 residues. The V gene end was trimmed by 5 bases and the J gene end by 8 bases; junction bases not matched to a gene: 2. CDR1 and CDR2 (germline): KGHDR, SFDVKD. CDR3 in amino acids: CATSGQGEGYTF. DNA for the CDR3: TGTGCCACCAGTGGACAGGGGGAGGGCTACACCTTC.